The clone carrying this T cell receptor beta chain was detected only a few times. Its antigen is as yet unknown. These data originate in a study of T-cell reconstitution after alpha-beta-depleted transplantation in children. Regarding the study as a whole: At one year after transplant, newly produced T cells mostly accounted for T-cell counts and diversity. Expanded graft clones, several hundred of them, were reportedly the source of alpha-beta T cells about two months after transplant. Surviving thymic progenitors and recipient T cells were the source of high TCRbeta diversity at day 60 in some patients.

Preparing the TCRbeta library involved the use of unique molecular identifiers. Each CDR3 protein gets one entry after TCRdb re-called the PCR reads with MiXCR. The sample comprises 450,000 to 600,000 distinct CDR3 sequences, over 10% of which are singletons, and about 2.2% rests with the top ten. The V gene end was trimmed by 5 bases and the J gene end by 2 bases; junction bases not matched to a gene: 16. This CDR3 contains 18 residues. CDR1 is SGHTA, CDR2 FQGNSA, per germline. The chain couples TRBV7-2 to TRBJ2-7; the match to TRBD2 covers 9 bases. This sequence originates from a male patient between 10 and 17 years old who had a stem cell transplant for acute myeloid leukemia, so the T cells may come from the graft donor. Here the sequenced sample was PBMCs, mostly from graft donor cells, taken 360 days after TCRalphabeta/CD19-depleted stem cell transplant. For the CDR3, the DNA is TGTGCCAGCAGCCTCGACAGGAATCTAGCGGGACTAACCTACGAGCAGTACTTC. This codes for CASSLDRNLAGLTYEQYF.